This TCR beta chain was sequenced during a study of fetal regulatory T cell absence and autoimmunity. Findings and caveats of the study: In IPEX, the enrichment was taken to support antigen-driven autoimmunity before birth. Compared with cord blood, pancreas showed oligoclonal TCR enrichment, some clones over 95-fold.

Comment on this clone: Its antigen remains unidentified.

The assay was immunoSEQ multiplex PCR, and TCRdb's table has in-frame clones only and misses some. The profile shows around 100,000 clones, 60% to 80% of them singletons. Trimming took 6 bases from V and 6 from J; bases not matched to a gene: 9. This CDR3 is built from 17 residues. Germline V gene data show CDR1 as SGHAT and CDR2 as FQNNGV. Source material: pancreas tissue. The TCR originated in a male donor with IPEX syndrome. This sequence joins TRBV11-2 and TRBJ2-2; 14 bases are a match to TRBD2. The CDR3 region has the DNA TGTGCCAGCAGGGGGACTAGCGGGGGCCCGCCGCCCGGGGAGCTGTTTTTT. This sequence encodes CASRGTSGGPPPGELFF.